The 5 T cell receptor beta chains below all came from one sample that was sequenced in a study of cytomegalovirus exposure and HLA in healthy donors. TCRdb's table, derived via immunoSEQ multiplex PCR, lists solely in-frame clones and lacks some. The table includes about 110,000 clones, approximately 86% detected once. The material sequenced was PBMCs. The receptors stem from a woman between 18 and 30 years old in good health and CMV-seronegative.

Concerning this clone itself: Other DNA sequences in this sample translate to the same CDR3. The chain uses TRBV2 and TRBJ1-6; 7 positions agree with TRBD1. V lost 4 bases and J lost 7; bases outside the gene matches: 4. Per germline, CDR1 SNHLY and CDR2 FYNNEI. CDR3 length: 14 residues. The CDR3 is CASSGQGGNSPLHF. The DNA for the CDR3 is TGTGCCAGCAGTGGACAGGGTGGAAATTCACCCCTCCACTTT. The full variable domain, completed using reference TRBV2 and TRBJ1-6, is EPEVTQTPSHQVTQMGQEVILRCVPISNHLYFYWYRQILGQKVEFLVSFYNNEISEKSEIFDDQFSVERPDGSNFTLKIRSTKLEDSAMYFCASSGQGGNSPLHFGNGTRLTVT.

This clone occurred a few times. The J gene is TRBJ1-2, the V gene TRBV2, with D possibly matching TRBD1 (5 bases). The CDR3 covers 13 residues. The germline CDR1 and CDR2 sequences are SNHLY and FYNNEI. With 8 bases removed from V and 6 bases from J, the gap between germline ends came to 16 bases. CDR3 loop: CASGFGQGNGYTF. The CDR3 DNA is TGTGCCAGCGGCTTTGGGCAGGGCAATGGCTACACCTTC.

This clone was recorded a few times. CDR3 residues: CASRGQLTNYGYTF. The CDR3 DNA reads TGTGCCAGCAGGGGACAACTTACTAACTATGGCTACACCTTC. The chain uses TRBV2 and TRBJ1-2; a weak D match, TRBD1 (6 bases). This CDR3 is built from 14 residues. Trimming left V 6 bases short and J 0 bases short, with 11 bases between. Germline V lookup: CDR1 SNHLY, CDR2 FYNNEI.

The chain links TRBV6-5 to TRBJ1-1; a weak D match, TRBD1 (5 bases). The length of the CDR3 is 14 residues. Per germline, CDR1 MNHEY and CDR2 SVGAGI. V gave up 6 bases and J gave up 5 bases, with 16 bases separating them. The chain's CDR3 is CASRPPGGLTEAFF. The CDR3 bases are TGTGCCAGCAGACCCCCGGGGGGTTTAACTGAAGCTTTCTTT.

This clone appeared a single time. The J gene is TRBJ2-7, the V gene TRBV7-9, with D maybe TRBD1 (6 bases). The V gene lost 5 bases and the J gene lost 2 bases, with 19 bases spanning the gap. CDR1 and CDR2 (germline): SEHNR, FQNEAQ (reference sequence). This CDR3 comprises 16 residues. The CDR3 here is CASSPPVSDRAYEQYF. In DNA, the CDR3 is TGTGCCAGCAGCCCACCGGTATCGGACAGAGCCTACGAGCAGTACTTC.